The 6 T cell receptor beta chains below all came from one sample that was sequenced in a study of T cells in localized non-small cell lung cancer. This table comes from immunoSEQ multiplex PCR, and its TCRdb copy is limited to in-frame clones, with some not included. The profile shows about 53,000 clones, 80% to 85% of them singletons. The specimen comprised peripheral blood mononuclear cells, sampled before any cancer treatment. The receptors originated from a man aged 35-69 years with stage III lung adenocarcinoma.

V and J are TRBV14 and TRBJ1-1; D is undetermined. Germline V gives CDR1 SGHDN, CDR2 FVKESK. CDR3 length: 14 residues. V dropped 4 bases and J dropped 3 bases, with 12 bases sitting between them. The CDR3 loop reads CASSPYGPHTEAFF. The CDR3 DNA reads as TGTGCCAGCAGCCCCTACGGACCCCACACTGAAGCTTTCTTT.

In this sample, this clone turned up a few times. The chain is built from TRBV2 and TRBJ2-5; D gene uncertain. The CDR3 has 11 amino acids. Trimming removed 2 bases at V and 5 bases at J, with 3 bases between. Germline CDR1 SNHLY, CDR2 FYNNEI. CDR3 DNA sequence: TGTGCCAGCAGTGAATGGGAGACCCAGTACTTC. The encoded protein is CASSEWETQYF.

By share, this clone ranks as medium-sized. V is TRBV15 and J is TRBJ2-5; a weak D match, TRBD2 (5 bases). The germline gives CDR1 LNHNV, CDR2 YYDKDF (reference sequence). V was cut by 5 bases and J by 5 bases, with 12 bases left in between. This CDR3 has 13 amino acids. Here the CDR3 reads CATSEIGGETQYF. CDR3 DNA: TGTGCCACCAGCGAAATCGGCGGGGAGACCCAGTACTTC.

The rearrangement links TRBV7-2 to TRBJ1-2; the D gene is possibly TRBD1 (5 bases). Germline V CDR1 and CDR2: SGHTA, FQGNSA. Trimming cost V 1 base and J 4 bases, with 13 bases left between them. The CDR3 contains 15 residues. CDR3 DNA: TGTGCCAGCAGCTTAGGCGGCAGCGGGGCCTATGGCTACACCTTC. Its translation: CASSLGGSGAYGYTF. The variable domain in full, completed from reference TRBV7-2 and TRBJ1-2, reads GAGVSQSPSNKVTEKGKDVELRCDPISGHTALYWYRQSLGQGLEFLIYFQGNSAPDKSGLPSDRFSAERTGGSVSTLTIQRTQQEDSAVYLCASSLGGSGAYGYTFGSGTRLTVV.

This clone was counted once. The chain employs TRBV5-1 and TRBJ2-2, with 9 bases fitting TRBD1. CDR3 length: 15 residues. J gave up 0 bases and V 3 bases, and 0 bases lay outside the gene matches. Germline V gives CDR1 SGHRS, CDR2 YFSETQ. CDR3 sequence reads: CASSWDRANTGELFF. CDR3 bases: TGCGCCAGCAGCTGGGACAGGGCGAACACCGGGGAGCTGTTTTTT.

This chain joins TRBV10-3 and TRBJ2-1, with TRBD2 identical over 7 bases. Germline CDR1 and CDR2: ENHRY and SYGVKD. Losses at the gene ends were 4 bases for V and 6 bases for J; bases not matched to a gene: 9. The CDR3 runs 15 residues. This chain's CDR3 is CAISGKAGVANEQFF. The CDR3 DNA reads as TGTGCCATCAGTGGTAAGGCGGGAGTGGCCAATGAGCAGTTCTTC.